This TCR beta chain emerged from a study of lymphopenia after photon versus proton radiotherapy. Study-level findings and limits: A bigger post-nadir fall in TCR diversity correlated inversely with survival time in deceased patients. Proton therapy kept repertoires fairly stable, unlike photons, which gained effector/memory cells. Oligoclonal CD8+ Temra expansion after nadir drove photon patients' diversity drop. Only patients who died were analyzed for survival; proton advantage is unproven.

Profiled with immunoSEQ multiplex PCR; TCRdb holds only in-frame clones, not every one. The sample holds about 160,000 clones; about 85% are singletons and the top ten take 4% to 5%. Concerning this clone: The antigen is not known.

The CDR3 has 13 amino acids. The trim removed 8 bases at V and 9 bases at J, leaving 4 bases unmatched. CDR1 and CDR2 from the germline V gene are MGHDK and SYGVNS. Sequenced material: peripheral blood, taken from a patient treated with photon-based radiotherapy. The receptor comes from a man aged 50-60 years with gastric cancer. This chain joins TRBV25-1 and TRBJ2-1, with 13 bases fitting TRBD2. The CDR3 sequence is CASGLAGAVEQFF. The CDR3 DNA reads TGTGCCAGCGGACTAGCGGGAGCTGTTGAGCAGTTCTTC.